These T cell receptor beta chains were read from a single sample in a study of shared clonotypes between healthy human individuals. Sequencing used immunoSEQ multiplex PCR; TCRdb keeps in-frame clones, though not all of them. The table includes a few million clones, about 92% detected once. The material sequenced was naive CD4+ T cells from PBMCs. All receptors come from a man between 18 and 29 years old in good health. Some clones in this sample may be carry-over from other donors' samples. The conserved cysteine and the conserved F or W are not part of the CDR3 here. Fields, in order: D gene, V gene, J gene, CDR3 protein. A D gene is named only where the DNA matches it firmly.

>.|TRBV15|TRBJ2-2
ATSRDRAGVYTGELF
>.|TRBV19|TRBJ2-7
ASSIVGSDYEQY
>.|TRBV5-1|TRBJ2-1
ASSLVSGAGVRKEQF
>TRBD2|TRBV11-2|TRBJ2-7
ASSLSVAGVSYEQY
>.|TRBV18|TRBJ2-3
ASSPTPPGDTQY
>.|TRBV6-6|TRBJ2-6
ASSYWGKGANVLT
>.|TRBV6-4|TRBJ2-1
ATRTYNEQF
>.|TRBV4-3|TRBJ2-7
ASRQGRPGVYEQY
>.|TRBV7-3|TRBJ2-3
ASSLYVSGGTDTQY
>.|TRBV6-1|TRBJ1-6
ASSEVQGSNSPLH
>TRBD2|TRBV4-1|TRBJ2-2
ASSRTAGGPWTGELF
>.|TRBV10-3|TRBJ2-1
AISSKGLREHEQF
>.|TRBV7-2|TRBJ2-5
ASSANRALQETQY
>.|TRBV11-2|TRBJ1-2
ASSLDRAPNYGYT
>.|TRBV7-8|TRBJ2-1
ASSLGGTLPEQF
>.|TRBV7-9|TRBJ2-1
ASSYRDLEQF
>.|TRBV5-8|TRBJ1-3
ASSLLLRGSPTSGNTIY
>TRBD1|TRBV9|TRBJ1-1
ASSADRVGGTDTEAF
>.|TRBV5-1|TRBJ1-1
ASRRGRDSLDTEAF
>TRBD2|TRBV11-2|TRBJ2-1
ASSLGIAGANEQF
>TRBD1|TRBV5-1|TRBJ2-1
ASSFPPTGPTYNEQF
>TRBD2|TRBV5-1|TRBJ2-3
ASSLTAGADTQY
>TRBD1|TRBV7-3|TRBJ2-2
ASSRSGQLTGELF